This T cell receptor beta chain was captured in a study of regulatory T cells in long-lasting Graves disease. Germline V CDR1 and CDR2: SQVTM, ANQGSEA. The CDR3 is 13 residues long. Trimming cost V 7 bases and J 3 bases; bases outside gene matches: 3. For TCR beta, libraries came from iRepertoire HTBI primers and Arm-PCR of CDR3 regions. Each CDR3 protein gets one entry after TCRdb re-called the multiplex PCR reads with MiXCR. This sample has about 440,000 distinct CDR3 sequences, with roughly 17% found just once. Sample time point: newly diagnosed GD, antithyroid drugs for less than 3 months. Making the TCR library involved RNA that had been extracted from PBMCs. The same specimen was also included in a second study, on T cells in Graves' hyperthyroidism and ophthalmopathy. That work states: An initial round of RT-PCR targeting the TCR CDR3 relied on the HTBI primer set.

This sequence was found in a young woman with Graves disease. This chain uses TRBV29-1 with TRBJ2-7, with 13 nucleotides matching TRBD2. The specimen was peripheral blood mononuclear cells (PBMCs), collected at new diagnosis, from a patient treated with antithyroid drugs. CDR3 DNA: TGCAGCGCTGGGACTAGCGGGATCTACGAGCAGTACTTC. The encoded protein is CSAGTSGIYEQYF.